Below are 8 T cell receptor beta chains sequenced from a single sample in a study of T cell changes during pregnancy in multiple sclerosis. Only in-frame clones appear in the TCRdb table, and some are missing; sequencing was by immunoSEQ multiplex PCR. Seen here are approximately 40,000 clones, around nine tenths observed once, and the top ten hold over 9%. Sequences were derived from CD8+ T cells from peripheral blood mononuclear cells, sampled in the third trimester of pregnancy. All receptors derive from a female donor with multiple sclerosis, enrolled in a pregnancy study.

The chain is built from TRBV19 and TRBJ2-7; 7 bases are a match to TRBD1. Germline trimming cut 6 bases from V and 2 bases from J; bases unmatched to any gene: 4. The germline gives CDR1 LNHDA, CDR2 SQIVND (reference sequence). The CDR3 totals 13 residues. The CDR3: CASSLGTAYEQYF. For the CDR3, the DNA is TGTGCCAGTAGCTTAGGGACAGCCTACGAGCAGTACTTC.

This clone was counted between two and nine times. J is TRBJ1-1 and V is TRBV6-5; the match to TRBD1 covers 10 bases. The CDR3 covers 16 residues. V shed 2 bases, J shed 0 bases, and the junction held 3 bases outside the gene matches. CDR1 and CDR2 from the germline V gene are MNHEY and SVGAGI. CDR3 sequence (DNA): TGTGCCAGCAGTTACGGGACAGGGGACTTGAACACTGAAGCTTTCTTT. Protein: CASSYGTGDLNTEAFF.

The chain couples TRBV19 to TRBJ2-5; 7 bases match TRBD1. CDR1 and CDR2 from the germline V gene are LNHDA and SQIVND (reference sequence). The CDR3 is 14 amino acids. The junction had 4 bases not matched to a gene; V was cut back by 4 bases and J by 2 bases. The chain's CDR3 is CASSTGQLQETQYF. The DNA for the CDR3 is TGTGCCAGTAGTACGGGACAGCTACAAGAGACCCAGTACTTC.

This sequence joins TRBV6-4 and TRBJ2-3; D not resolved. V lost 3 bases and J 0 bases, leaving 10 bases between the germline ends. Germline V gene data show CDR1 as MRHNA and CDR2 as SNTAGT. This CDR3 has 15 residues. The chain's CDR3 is CASSEAKGSTDTQYF. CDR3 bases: TGTGCCAGCAGTGAAGCGAAAGGAAGCACAGATACGCAGTATTTT.

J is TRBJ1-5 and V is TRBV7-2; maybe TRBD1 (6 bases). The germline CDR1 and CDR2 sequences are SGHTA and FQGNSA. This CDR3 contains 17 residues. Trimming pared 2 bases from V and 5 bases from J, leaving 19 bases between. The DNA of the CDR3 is TGTGCCAGCAGCTTATGGCCCAGGGGAGTAGTAGATCAGCCCCAGCATTTT. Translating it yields CASSLWPRGVVDQPQHF.

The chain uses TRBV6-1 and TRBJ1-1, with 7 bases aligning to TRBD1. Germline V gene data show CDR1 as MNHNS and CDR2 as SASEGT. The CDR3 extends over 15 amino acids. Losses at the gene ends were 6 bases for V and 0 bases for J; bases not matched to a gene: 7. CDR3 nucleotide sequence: TGTGCCAGCAGCATGTGGGGGACAGTGAACACTGAAGCTTTCTTT. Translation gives CASSMWGTVNTEAFF.

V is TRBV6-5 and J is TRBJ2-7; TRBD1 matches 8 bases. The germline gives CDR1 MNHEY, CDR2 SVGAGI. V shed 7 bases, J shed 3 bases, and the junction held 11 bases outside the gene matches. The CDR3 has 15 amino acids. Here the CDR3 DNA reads TGTGCCAGCATCTTTGGGACAGGCGGTCGCTACGAGCAGTACTTC. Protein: CASIFGTGGRYEQYF.

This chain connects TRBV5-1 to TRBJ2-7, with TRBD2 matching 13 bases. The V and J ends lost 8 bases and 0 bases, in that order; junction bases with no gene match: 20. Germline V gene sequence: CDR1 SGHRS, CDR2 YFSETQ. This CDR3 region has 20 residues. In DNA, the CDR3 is TGCGCCAGACCGGGACAGGGGGGAAAACTAGCGGGAGGGCCCTCCTACGAGCAGTACTTC. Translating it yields CARPGQGGKLAGGPSYEQYF. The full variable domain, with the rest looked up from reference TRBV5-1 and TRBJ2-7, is KAGVTQTPRYLIKTRGQQVTLSCSPISGHRSVSWYQQTPGQGLQFLFEYFSETQRNKGNFPGRFSGRQFSNSRSEMNVSTLELGDSALYLCARPGQGGKLAGGPSYEQYFGPGTRLTVT.